This T cell receptor beta chain came from a study of T-cell reconstitution after alpha-beta-depleted transplantation in children. At least ten counts were recorded for this clonotype. The CDR3 is made up of 14 amino acids. The germline V gene encodes CDR1 LGHNA and CDR2 YNFKEQ. After removal of 2 bases from V and 11 bases from J, the junction contained 9 bases not matched to a gene. Unique molecular identifiers were built into the TCRbeta library. Each CDR3 protein is one row after TCRdb ran MiXCR on the PCR reads. The sample lists some 240,000 distinct CDR3 sequences; more than 10% were seen once. The receptor comes from a human donor who donated a stem cell graft to a child with acute lymphoblastic leukemia. J is TRBJ1-1 and V is TRBV4-2; 9 bases align to TRBD1. The sample was PBMCs from the stem cell graft donor, taken from the stem cell graft. The CDR3 DNA follows: TGTGCCAGCAGCCAACTTGGGACAGGGTCTCGGGCTTTCTTT. Translation gives CASSQLGTGSRAFF.